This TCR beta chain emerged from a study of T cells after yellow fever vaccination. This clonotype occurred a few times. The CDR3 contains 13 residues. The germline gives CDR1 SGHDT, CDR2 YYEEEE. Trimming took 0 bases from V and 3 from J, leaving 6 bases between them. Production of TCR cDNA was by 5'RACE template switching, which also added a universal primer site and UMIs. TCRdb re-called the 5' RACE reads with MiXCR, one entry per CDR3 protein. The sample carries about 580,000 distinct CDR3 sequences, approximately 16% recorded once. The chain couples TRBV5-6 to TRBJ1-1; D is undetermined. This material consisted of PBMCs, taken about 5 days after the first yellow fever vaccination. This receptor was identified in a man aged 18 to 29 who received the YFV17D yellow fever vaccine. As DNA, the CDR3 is TGTGCCAGCAGCTTGGGACCAGACACTGAAGCTTTCTTT. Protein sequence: CASSLGPDTEAFF.